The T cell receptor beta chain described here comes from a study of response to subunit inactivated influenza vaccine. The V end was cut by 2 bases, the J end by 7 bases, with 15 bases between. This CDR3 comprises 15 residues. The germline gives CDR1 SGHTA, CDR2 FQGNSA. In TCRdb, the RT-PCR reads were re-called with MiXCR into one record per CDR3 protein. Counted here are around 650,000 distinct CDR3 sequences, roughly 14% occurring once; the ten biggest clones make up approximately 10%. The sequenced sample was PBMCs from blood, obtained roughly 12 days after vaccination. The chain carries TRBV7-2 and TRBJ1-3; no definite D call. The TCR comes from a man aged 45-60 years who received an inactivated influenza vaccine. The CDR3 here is CASSLNLGGGNTIYF. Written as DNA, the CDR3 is TGTGCCAGCAGCTTAAACTTAGGAGGTGGGAACACCATATATTTT. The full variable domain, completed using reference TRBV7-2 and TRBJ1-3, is GAGVSQSPSNKVTEKGKDVELRCDPISGHTALYWYRQSLGQGLEFLIYFQGNSAPDKSGLPSDRFSAERTGGSVSTLTIQRTQQEDSAVYLCASSLNLGGGNTIYFGEGSWLTVV.